A selection of T cell receptor beta chains follows, all from one sample in a study of blood T cell repertoires in COVID-19. Profiling relied on immunoSEQ multiplex PCR, and the TCRdb table lists in-frame clones only, not all of them. This table holds 55,000 to 90,000 clones, about 91% found once. The sample consisted of peripheral blood. The receptors here all came from a human donor with active COVID-19. The donor label of this sample is uncertain. CDR3s include the opening cysteine and the closing phenylalanine or tryptophan. The order of the fields is clone size, D gene, V gene, J gene, CDR3 DNA, CDR3 protein. The D gene is left open where the match is weak. Some rows mark clone size as missing; the rest say once, few, many or name a class of expanded clone.

>-|-|TRBV9|TRBJ1-5
TGTGCCAGCAGCGTAGGAGGGAGTCAGCCCCAGCATTTT
CASSVGGSQPQHF
>-|-|TRBV21-1|TRBJ2-7
TGTGCCAGCACCGGACAGTACTACGAGCAGTACTTC
CASTGQYYEQYF
>-|TRBD1|TRBV27|TRBJ2-1
TGTGCCAGCAACCCGGACAGGAGCTCCTACAATGAGCAGTTCTTC
CASNPDRSSYNEQFF
>-|-|TRBV3-1/TRBV3-2|TRBJ2-2
TGTGCCAGCAGCCCGTACAGGGTTGGGACCGGGGAGCTGTTTTTT
CASSPYRVGTGELFF
>-|TRBD1|TRBV15|TRBJ1-6
TGTGCCACCAGCAGAGATCCGGCCAGCCAGGGGGGACCCCTCCACTTT
CATSRDPASQGGPLHF
>-|-|TRBV15|TRBJ1-3
TGTGCCACCAGCAGAGATCTTGGGACAGGAAACACCATATATTTT
CATSRDLGTGNTIYF
>-|-|TRBV28|TRBJ1-1
TGTGCCAGCAGTATAGTACAGGTCAACACTGAAGCTTTCTTT
CASSIVQVNTEAFF
>-|-|TRBV28|TRBJ1-6
TGTGCCAGCATGGAGGGGCACAATTCACCCCTCCACTTT
CASMEGHNSPLHF
>-|-|TRBV24-1|TRBJ1-2
TGTGCCACCGAAAGGGAGGACTATGGCTACACCTTC
CATEREDYGYTF
>-|TRBD1|TRBV10-3|TRBJ1-1
TGTGCCATCAGTCCTACGGGACAGGGGACTACGGAAGCTTTCTTT
CAISPTGQGTTEAFF
>-|TRBD2|TRBV7-2|TRBJ2-3
TGTGCCAGCAGCCCTTTTCGCGGGGGGGGGACAGATACGCAGTATTTT
CASSPFRGGGTDTQYF
>-|-|TRBV12-3/TRBV12-4|TRBJ1-5
TGTGCCAGCACCTCACAGGGAGTGAAGCCCCAGCATTTT
CASTSQGVKPQHF
>-|-|TRBV4-3|TRBJ2-7
TGCGCCAGCAGCCAAGGGAGGGCATCGGGAGAGCAGTACTTC
CASSQGRASGEQYF
>-|-|TRBV6-6|TRBJ1-1
TGTGCCAGCAGTTCAGGATCCACTGAAGCTTTCTTT
CASSSGSTEAFF
>-|-|TRBV10-3|TRBJ2-6
TGTGCCATCATGTTAGCTGGGGCCAACGTCCTGACTTTC
CAIMLAGANVLTF
>-|TRBD2|TRBV7-8|TRBJ2-1
TGTGCCAGCAGCTTAGCGCGTATTGAGACTAGCGCCTACAATGAGCAGTTCTTC
CASSLARIETSAYNEQFF
>-|TRBD2|TRBV7-8|TRBJ2-2
TGTGCCAGCAGCCGCAGGGGACTAGCCTCCGGGGAGCTGTTTTTT
CASSRRGLASGELFF
>-|TRBD2|TRBV11-2|TRBJ2-1
TGTGCCAGCAGCTTAGGGCTAGCGGGAACTCAGTTCTTC
CASSLGLAGTQFF
>-|-|TRBV10-1|TRBJ1-1
TGCGCCAGCAGCAACGGGGTGAACACTGAAGCTTTCTTT
CASSNGVNTEAFF
>-|TRBD1|TRBV4-3|TRBJ1-2
TGCGCCAGCAGCCAAGATCAGGGGGTGCATAACTATGGCTACACCTTC
CASSQDQGVHNYGYTF
>-|TRBD2|TRBV3-1/TRBV3-2|TRBJ2-2
TGTGCCAGCAGCCCCCTTACTAGCGGGAGGGGCTACACCGGGGAGCTGTTTTTT
CASSPLTSGRGYTGELFF
>-|-|TRBV18|TRBJ2-7
TGTGCCAGCTCACCGCAGTCCTACGAGCAGTACTTC
CASSPQSYEQYF
>once|TRBD2|TRBV4-3|TRBJ2-1
TGCGCCAGCAGCCGACGAACTAGCGGGAGCCTAAGCTCCTACAATGAGCAGTTCTTC
CASSRRTSGSLSSYNEQFF
>-|-|TRBV12-3/TRBV12-4|TRBJ1-5
TGTGCCAGCACCCGGACAGGCAATCAGCCCCAGCATTTT
CASTRTGNQPQHF
>-|TRBD1|TRBV28|TRBJ2-3
TGTGCCACAAATCGACAGGGGCTTAGCACAGATACGCAGTATTTT
CATNRQGLSTDTQYF
>-|-|TRBV19|TRBJ2-3
TGTGCCAGTAGACGAACTGACACTAGCACAGATACGCAGTATTTT
CASRRTDTSTDTQYF
>-|-|TRBV7-2|TRBJ1-4
TGTGCCAGCAGCTTACAGGGTCCGGGTGAAAAACTGTTTTTT
CASSLQGPGEKLFF
>-|TRBD1|TRBV30|TRBJ2-3
TGTGCCTGGGACAGGGGTTCGGATACGCAGTATTTT
CAWDRGSDTQYF
>-|-|TRBV3-1/TRBV3-2|TRBJ2-3
TGTGCCAGCAGCCCTAGCACAGATACGCAGTATTTT
CASSPSTDTQYF
>-|TRBD2|TRBV4-3|TRBJ2-5
TGCGCCAGCAGCCAAAAGCGGGATTGGATTGGAGAGACCCAGTACTTC
CASSQKRDWIGETQYF